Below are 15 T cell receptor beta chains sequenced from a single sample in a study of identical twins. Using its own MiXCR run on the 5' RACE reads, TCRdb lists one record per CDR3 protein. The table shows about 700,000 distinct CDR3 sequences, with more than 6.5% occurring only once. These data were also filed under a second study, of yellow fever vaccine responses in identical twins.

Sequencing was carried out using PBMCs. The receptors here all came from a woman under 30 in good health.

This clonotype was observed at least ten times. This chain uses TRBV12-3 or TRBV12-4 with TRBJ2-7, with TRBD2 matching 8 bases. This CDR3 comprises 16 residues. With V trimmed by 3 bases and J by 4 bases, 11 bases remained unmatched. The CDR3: CASSFVSGRERYEQYF. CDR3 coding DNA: TGTGCCAGCAGTTTCGTCTCCGGGAGGGAGCGTTACGAGCAGTACTTC.

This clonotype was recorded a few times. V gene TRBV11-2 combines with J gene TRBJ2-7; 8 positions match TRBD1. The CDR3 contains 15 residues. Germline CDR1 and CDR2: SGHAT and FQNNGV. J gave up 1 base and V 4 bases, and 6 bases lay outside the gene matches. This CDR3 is CASSSTGARSYEQYF. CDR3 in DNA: TGTGCCAGCAGCTCGACAGGGGCTCGATCCTACGAGCAGTACTTC.

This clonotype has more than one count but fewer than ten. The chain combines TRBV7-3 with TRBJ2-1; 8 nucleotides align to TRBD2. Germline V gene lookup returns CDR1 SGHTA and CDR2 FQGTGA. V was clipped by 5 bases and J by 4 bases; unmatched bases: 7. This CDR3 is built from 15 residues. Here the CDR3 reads CASSIPGLGYNEQFF. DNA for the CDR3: TGTGCCAGCAGCATCCCGGGACTAGGATACAATGAGCAGTTCTTC.

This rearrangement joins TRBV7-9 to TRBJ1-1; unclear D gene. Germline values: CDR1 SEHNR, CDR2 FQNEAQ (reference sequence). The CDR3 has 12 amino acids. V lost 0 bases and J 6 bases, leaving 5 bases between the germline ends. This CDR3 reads CASSLADSEAFF. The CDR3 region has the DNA TGTGCCAGCAGCTTAGCCGACTCTGAAGCTTTCTTT.

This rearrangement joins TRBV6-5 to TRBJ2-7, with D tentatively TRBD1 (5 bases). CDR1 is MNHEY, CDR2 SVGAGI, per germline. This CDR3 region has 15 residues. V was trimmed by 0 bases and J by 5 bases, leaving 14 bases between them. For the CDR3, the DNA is TGTGCCAGCAGTTACTCCAACAGACAGTTTGACGAGCAGTACTTC. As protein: CASSYSNRQFDEQYF.

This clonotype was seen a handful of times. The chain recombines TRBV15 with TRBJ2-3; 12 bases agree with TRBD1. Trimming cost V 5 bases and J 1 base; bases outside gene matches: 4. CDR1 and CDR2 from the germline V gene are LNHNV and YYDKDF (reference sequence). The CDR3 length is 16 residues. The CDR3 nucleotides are TGTGCCACCAGCGAGGGACAGGGGGCGGGCACAGATACGCAGTATTTT. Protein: CATSEGQGAGTDTQYF.

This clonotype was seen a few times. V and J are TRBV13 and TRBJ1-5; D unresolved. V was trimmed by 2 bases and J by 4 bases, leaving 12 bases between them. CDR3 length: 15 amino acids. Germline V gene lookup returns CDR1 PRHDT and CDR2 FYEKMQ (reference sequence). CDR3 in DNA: TGTGCCAGCAGCTTACGTAACCAAAGGAATCAGCCCCAGCATTTT. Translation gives CASSLRNQRNQPQHF.

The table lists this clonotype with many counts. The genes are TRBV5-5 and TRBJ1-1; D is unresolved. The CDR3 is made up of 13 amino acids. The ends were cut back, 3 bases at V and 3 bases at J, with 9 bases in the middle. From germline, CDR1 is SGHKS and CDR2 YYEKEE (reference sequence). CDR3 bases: TGTGCCAGCAGCTACGCGACGGACACTGAAGCTTTCTTT. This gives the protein CASSYATDTEAFF. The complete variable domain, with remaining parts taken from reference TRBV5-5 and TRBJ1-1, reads DAGVTQSPTHLIKTRGQQVTLRCSPISGHKSVSWYQQVLGQGPQFIFQYYEKEERGRGNFPDRFSARQFPNYSSELNVNALLLGDSALYLCASSYATDTEAFFGQGTRLTVV.

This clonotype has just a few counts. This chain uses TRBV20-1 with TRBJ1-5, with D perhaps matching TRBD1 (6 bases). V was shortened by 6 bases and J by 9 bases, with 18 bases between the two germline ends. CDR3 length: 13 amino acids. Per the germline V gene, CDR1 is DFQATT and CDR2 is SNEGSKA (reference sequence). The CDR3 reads CSAPGTPSGPQHF. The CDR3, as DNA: TGCAGTGCGCCTGGGACACCTTCGGGGCCCCAGCATTTT.

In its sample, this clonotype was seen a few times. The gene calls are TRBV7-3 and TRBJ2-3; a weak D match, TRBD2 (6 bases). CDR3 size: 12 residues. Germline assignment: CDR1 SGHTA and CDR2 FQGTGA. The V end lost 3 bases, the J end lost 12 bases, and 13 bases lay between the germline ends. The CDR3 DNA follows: TGTGCCAGCAGCTTGAGACTAGGACGCCAGTATTTT. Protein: CASSLRLGRQYF.

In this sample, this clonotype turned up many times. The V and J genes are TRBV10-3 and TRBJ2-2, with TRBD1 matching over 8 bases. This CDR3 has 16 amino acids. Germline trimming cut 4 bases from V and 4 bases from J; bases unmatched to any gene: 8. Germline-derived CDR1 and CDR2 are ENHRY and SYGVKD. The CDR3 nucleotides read TGTGCCATCAGTGGTGACAGGGGTATCAGCACCGGGGAGCTGTTTTTT. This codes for CAISGDRGISTGELFF.

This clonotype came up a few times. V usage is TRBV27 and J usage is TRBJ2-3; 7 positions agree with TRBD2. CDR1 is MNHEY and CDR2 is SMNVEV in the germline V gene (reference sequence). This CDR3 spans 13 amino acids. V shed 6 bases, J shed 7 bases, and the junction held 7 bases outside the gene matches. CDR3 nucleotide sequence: TGTGCCAGCAGCGAGAGCGGGATAAATACGCAGTATTTT. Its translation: CASSESGINTQYF.

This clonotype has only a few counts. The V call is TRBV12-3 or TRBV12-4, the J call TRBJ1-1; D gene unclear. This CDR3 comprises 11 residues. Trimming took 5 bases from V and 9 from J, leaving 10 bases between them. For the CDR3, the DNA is TGTGCCAGCAGTACAAACACCAAAGCTTTCTTT. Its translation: CASSTNTKAFF.

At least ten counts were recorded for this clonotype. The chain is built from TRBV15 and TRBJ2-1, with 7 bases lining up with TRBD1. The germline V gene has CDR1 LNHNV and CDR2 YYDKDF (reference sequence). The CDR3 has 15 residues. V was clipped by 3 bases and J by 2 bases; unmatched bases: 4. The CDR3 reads CATSSRQGPYNEQFF. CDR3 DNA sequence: TGTGCCACCAGCAGTAGACAGGGTCCCTACAATGAGCAGTTCTTC.

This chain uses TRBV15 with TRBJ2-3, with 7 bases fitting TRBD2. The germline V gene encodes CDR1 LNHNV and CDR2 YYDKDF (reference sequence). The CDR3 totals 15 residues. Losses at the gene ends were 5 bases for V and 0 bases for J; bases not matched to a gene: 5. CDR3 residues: CATSGGEYSTDTQYF. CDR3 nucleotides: TGTGCCACCAGCGGGGGGGAGTATAGCACAGATACGCAGTATTTT.